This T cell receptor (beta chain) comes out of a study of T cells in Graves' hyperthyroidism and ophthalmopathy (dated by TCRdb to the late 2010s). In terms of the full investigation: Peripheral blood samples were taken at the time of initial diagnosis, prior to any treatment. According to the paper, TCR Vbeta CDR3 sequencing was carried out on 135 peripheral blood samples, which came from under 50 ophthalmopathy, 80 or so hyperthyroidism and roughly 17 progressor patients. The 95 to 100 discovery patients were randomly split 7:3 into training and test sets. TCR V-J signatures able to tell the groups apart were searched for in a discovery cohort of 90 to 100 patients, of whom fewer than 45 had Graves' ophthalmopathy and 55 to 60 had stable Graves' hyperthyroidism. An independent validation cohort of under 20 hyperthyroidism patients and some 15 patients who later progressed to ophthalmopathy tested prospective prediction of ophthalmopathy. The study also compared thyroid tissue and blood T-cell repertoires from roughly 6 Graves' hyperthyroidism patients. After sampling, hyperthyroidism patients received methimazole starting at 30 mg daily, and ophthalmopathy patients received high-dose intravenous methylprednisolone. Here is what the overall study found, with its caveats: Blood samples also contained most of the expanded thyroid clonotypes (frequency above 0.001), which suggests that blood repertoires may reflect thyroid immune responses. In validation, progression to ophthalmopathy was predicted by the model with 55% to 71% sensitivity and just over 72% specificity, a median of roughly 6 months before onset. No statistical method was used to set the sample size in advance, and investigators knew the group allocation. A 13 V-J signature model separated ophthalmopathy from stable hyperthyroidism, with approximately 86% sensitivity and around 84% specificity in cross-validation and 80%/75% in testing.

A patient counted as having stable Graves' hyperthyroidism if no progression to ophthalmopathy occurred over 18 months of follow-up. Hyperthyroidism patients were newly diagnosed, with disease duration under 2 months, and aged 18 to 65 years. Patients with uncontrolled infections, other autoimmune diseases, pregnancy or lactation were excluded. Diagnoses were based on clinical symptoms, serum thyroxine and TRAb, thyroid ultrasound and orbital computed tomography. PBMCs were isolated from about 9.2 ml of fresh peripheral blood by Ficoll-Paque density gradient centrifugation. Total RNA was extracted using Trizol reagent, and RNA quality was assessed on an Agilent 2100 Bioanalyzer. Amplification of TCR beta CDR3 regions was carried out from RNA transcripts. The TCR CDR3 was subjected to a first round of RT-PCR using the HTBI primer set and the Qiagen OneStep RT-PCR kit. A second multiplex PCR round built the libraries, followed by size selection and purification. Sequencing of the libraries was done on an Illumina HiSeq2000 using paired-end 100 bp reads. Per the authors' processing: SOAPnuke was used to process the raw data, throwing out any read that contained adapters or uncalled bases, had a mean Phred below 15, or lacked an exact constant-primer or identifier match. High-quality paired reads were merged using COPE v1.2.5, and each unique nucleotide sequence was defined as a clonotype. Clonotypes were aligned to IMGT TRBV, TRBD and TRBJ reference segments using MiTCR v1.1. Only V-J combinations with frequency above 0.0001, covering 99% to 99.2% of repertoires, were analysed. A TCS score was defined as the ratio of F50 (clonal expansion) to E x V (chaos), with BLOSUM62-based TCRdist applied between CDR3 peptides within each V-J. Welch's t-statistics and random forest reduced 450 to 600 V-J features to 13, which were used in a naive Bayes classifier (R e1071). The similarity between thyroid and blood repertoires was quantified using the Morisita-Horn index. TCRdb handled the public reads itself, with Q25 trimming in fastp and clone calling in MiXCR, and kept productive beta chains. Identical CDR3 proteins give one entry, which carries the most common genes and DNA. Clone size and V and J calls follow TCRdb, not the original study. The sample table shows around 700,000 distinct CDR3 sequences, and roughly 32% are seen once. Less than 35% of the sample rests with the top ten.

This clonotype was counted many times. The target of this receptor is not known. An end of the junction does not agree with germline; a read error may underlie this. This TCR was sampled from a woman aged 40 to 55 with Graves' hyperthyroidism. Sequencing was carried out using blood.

The DNA sequence follows: TGTGCCAGTAGTATGTCGGGGACATTGGATTTT. It translates as CASSMSGTLDF. The chain employs TRBV19 and TRBJ1-3, with TRBD1 perhaps the D gene, on 6 matching bases. CDR1 and CDR2 are drawn from the germline V gene (reference sequence): LNHDA, SQIVND. From the cysteine through the phenylalanine, the CDR3 covers 11 amino acids. Only the CDR3 DNA stays, 33 bases, in frame from base 1.